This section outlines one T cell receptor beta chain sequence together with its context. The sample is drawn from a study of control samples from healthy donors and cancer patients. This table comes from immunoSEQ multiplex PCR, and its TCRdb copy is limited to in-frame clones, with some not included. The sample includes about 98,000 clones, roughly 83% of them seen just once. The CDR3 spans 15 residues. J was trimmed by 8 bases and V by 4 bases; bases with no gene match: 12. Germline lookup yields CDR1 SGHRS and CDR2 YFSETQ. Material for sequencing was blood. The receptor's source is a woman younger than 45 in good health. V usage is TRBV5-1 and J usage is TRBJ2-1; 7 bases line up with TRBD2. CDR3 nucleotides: TGCGCCAGCAGCCAAAGCGGGGTGTCAAGTCATGAGCAGTTCTTC. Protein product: CASSQSGVSSHEQFF.